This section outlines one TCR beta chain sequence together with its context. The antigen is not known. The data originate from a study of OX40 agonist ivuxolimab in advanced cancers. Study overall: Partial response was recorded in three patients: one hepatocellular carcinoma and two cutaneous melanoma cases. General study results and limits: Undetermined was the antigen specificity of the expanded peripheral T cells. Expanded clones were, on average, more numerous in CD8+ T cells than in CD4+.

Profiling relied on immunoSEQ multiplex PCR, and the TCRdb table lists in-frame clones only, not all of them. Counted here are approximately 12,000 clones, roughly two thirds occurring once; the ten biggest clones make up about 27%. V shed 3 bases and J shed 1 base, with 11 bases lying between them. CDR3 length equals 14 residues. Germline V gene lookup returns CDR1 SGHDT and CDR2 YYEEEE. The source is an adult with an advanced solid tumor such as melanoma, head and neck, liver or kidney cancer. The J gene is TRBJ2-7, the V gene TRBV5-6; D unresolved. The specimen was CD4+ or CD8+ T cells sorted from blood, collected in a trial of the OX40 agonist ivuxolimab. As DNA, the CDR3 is TGTGCCAGCAGCTCTACACTTATTTCCTACGAGCAGTACTTC. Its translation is CASSSTLISYEQYF.